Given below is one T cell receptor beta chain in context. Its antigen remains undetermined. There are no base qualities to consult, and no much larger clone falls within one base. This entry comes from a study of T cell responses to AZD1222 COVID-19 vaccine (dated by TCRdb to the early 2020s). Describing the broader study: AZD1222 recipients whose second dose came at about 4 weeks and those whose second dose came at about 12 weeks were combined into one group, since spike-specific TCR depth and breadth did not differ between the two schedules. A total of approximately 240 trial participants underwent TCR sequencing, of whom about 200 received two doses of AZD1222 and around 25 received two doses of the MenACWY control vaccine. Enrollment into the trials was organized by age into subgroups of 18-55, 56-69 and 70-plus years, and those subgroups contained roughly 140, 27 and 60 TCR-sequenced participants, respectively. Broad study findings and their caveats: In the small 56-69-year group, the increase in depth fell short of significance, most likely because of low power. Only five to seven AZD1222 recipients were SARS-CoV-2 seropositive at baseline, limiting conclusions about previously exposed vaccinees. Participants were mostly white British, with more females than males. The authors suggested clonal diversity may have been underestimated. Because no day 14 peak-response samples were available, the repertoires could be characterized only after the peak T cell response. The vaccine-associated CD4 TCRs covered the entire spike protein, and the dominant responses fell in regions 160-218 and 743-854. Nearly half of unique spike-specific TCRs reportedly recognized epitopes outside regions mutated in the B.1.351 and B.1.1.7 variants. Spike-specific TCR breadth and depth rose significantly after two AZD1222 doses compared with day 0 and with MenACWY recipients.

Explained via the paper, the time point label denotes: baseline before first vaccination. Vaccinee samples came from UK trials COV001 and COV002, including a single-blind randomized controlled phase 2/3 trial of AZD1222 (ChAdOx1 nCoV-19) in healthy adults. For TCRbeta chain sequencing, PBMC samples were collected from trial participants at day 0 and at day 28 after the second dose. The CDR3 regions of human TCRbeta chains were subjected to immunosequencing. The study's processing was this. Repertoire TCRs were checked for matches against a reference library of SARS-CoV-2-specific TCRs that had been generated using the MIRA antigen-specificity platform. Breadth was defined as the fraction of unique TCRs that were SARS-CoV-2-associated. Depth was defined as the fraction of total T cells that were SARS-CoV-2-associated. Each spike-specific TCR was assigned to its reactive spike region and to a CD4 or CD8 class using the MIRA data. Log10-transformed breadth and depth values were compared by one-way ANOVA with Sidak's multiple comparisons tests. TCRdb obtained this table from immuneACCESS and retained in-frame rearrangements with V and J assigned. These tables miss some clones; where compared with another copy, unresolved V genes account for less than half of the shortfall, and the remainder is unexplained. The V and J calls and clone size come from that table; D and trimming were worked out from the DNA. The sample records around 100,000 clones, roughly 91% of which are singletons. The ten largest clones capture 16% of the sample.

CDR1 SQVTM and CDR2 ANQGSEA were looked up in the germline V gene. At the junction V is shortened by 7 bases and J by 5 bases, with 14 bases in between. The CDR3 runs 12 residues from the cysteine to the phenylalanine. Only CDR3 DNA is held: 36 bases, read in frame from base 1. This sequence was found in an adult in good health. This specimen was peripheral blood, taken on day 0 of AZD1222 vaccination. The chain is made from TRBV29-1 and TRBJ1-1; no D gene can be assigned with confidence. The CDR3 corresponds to CSAQAVRTEAFF. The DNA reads TGCAGCGCCCAGGCTGTTAGGACTGAAGCTTTCTTT.